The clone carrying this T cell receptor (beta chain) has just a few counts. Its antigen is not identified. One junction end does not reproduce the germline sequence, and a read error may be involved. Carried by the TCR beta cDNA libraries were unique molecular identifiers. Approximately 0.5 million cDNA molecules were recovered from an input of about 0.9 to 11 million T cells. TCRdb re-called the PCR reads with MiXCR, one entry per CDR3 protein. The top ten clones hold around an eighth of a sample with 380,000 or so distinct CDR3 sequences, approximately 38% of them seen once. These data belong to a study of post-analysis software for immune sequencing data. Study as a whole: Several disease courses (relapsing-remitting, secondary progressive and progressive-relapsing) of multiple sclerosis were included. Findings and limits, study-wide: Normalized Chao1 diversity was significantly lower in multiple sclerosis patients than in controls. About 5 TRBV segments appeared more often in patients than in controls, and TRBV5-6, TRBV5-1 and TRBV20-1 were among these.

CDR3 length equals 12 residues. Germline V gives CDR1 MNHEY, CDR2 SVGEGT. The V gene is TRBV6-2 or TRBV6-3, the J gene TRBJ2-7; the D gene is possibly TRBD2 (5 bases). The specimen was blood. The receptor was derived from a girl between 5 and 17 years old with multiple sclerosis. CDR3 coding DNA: TGTGCCAGCAGTTACGCCGACTACGAGCAGTGCTTC. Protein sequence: CASSYADYEQCF.